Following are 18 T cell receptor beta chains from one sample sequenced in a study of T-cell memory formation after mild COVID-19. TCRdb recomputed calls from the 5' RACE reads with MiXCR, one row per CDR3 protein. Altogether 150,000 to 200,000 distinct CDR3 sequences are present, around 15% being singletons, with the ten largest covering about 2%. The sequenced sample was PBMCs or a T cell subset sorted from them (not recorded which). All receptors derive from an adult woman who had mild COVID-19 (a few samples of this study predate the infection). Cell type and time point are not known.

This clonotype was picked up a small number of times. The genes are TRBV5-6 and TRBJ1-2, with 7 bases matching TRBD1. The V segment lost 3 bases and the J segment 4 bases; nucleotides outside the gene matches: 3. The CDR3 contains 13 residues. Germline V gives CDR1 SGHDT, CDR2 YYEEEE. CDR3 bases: TGTGCCAGCAGCTCCGGGACAGCCTATGGCTACACCTTC. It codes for CASSSGTAYGYTF.

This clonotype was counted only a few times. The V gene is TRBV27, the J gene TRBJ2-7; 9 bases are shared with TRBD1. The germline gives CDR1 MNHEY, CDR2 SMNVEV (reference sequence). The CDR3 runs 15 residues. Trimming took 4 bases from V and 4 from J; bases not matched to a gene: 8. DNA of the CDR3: TGTGCCAGCAGTTCCCTCGGGACAGGGAATTACGAGCAGTACTTC. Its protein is CASSSLGTGNYEQYF.

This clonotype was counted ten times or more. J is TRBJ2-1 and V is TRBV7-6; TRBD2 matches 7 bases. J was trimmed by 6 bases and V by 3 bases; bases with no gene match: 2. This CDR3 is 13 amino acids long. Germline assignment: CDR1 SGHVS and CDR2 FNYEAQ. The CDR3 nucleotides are TGTGCCAGCAGCTTCGGACTAGTCAATGAGCAGTTCTTC. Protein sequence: CASSFGLVNEQFF.

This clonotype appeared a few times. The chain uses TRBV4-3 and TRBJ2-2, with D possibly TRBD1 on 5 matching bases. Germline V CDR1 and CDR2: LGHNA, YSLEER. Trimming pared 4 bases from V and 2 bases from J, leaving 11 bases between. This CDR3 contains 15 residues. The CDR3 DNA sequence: TGCGCCAGCAGCCGCGCTGGGGCTAACACCGGGGAGCTGTTTTTT. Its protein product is CASSRAGANTGELFF.

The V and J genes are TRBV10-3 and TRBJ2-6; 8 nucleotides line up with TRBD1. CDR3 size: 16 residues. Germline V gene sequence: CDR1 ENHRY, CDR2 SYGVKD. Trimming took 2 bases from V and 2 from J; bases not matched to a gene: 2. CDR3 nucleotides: TGTGCCATCAGTGAGGCAGGGGGCGCTGGGGCCAACGTCCTGACTTTC. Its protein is CAISEAGGAGANVLTF.

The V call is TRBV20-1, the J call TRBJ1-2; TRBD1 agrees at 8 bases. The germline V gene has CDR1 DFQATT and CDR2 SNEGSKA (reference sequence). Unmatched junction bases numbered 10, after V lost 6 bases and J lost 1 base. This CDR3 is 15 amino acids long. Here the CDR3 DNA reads TGCAGTGCCTCGGGACAGGAGGCGGGTAACTATGGCTACACCTTC. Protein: CSASGQEAGNYGYTF.

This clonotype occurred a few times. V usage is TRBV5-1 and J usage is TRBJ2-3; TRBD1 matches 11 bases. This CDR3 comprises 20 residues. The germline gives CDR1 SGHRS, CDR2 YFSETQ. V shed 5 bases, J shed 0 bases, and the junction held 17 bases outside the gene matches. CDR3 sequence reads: CASRALWTGGGGPSTDTQYF. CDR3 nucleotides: TGCGCCAGCAGAGCTCTCTGGACAGGGGGCGGCGGTCCGAGCACAGATACGCAGTATTTT.

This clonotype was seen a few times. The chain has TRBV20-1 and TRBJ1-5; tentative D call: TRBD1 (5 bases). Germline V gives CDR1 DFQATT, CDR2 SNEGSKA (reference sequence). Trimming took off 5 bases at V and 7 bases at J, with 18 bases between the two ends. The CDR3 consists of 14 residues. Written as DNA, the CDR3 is TGCAGTGCTTCCGTTGCGGGGGTAGGACAGCCCCAGCATTTT. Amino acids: CSASVAGVGQPQHF.

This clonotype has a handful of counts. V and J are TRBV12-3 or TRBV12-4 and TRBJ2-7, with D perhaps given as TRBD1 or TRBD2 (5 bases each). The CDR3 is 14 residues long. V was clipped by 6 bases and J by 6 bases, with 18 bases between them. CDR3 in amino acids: CASSPVGERGEQYF. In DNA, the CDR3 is TGTGCCAGCAGCCCTGTAGGGGAACGGGGCGAGCAGTACTTC.

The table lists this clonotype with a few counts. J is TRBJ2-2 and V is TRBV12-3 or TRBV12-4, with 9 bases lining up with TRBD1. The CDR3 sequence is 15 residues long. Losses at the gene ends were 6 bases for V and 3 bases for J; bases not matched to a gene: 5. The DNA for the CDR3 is TGTGCCAGCAGAAACAGGGGGCGGGACACCGGGGAGCTGTTTTTT. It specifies CASRNRGRDTGELFF.

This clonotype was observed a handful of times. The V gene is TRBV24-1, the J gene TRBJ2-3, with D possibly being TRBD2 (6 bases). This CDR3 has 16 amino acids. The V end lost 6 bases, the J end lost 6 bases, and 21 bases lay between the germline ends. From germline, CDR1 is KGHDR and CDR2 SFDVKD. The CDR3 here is CATSTSTGGITDTQYF. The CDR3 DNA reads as TGTGCCACCAGTACCTCTACGGGCGGGATAACGGATACGCAGTATTTT.

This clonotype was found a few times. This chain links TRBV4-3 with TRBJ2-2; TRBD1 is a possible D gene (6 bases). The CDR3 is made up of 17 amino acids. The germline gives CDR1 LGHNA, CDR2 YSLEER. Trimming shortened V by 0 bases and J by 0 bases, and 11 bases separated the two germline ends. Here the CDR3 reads CASSQEMTGTNTGELFF. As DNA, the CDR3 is TGCGCCAGCAGCCAAGAGATGACAGGAACGAACACCGGGGAGCTGTTTTTT.

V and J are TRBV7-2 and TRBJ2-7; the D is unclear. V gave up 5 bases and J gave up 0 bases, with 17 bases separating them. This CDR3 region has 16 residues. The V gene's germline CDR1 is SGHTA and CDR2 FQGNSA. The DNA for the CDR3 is TGTGCCAGCAGCCCCGAGTTACGGGCGAGCTCCTACGAGCAGTACTTC. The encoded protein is CASSPELRASSYEQYF.

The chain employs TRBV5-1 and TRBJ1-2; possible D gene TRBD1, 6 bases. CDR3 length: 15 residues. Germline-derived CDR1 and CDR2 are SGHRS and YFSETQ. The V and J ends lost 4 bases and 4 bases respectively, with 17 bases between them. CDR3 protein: CASSAMAGDGYGYTF. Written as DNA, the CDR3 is TGCGCCAGCAGCGCTATGGCAGGGGACGGCTATGGCTACACCTTC.

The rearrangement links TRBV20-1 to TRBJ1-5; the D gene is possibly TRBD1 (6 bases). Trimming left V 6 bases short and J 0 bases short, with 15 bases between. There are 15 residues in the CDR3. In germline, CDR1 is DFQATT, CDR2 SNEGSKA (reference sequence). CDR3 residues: CSARGTKYSNQPQHF. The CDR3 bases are TGCAGTGCAAGGGGGACAAAGTATAGCAATCAGCCCCAGCATTTT.

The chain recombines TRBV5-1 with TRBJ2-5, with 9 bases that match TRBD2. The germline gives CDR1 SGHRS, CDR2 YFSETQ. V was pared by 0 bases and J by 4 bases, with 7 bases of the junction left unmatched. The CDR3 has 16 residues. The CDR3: CASSLGSSGAIETQYF. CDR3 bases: TGCGCCAGCAGCTTGGGATCTAGCGGGGCAATAGAGACCCAGTACTTC.

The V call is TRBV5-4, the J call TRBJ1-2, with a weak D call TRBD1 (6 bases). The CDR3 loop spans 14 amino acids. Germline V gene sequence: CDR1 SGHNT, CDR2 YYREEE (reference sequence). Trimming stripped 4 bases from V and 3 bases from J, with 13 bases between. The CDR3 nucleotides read TGTGCCAGCAGCCCGGAACAGGGCTACTATGGCTACACCTTC. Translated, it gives CASSPEQGYYGYTF. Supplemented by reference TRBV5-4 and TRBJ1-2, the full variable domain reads ETGVTQSPTHLIKTRGQQVTLRCSSQSGHNTVSWYQQALGQGPQFIFQYYREEENGRGNFPPRFSGLQFPNYSSELNVNALELDDSALYLCASSPEQGYYGYTFGSGTRLTVV.

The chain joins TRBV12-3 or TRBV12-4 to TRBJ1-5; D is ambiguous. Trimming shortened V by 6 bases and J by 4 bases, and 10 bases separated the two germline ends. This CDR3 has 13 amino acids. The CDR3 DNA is TGTGCCAGCAGCGCAGCACTGAATCAGCCCCAGCATTTT. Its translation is CASSAALNQPQHF.